These 8 T cell receptor beta chains were sequenced from one sample in a study of T cells in Graves' hyperthyroidism and ophthalmopathy. Amplification of TCR beta CDR3 regions was performed using RNA transcripts as template. First-round RT-PCR targeting the TCR CDR3 was performed with the HTBI primer set. TCRdb ran MiXCR on the multiplex PCR reads and lists one entry per CDR3 protein. The repertoire has around 340,000 distinct CDR3 sequences, about 18% of them found once; the top ten carry around 50%. The sequencing input was blood. Source of these receptors: a woman between 50 and 59 years old with Graves' hyperthyroidism.

This clonotype was counted many times. The J gene is TRBJ2-1, the V gene TRBV5-1, with unresolved D. Germline CDR1 reads SGHRS; CDR2 reads YFSETQ. This CDR3 comprises 13 residues. Trimming took off 5 bases at V and 11 bases at J, with 17 bases between the two ends. The CDR3 sequence is CASSNDPDPKQFF. The CDR3 DNA sequence: TGCGCCAGCAGTAACGATCCGGACCCGAAGCAGTTCTTC. The whole variable domain, filled in from reference TRBV5-1 and TRBJ2-1, reads KAGVTQTPRYLIKTRGQQVTLSCSPISGHRSVSWYQQTPGQGLQFLFEYFSETQRNKGNFPGRFSGRQFSNSRSEMNVSTLELGDSALYLCASSNDPDPKQFFGPGTRLTVL.

This clonotype appeared a few times. This rearrangement joins TRBV11-2 to TRBJ2-2; TRBD1 is a possible D gene (6 bases). The V gene lost 2 bases and the J gene lost 0 bases, with 13 bases spanning the gap. The CDR3 runs 17 residues. The germline V gene encodes CDR1 SGHAT and CDR2 FQNNGV. CDR3 loop: CASSLRTGRANTGELFF. The DNA of the CDR3 is TGTGCCAGCAGCTTAAGAACAGGGCGAGCGAACACCGGGGAGCTGTTTTTT.

This clonotype was seen only a few times. The chain has TRBV29-1 and TRBJ2-5, with TRBD2 as a possible D gene (7 bases). Per germline, CDR1 SQVTM and CDR2 ANQGSEA. This CDR3 is built from 14 residues. V was cut by 3 bases and J by 4 bases, with 15 bases left in between. The CDR3 bases are TGCAGCGTTGAGGGGGGGCTGGTTCGAGAGACCCAGTACTTC. Translating gives CSVEGGLVRETQYF.

This clonotype was seen a few times. The chain links TRBV6-4 to TRBJ1-2; the match to TRBD1 covers 12 bases. Trimming at V came to 2 bases and at J to 6 bases, leaving 4 bases not matched to a gene. Germline CDR1 reads MRHNA; CDR2 reads SNTAGT. The CDR3 contains 15 residues. The DNA of the CDR3 is TGTGCCAGCAGTGACGGGACAGGGGGCTTGCATGGCTACACCTTC. It translates to CASSDGTGGLHGYTF.

This clonotype appeared a few times. A read error is possible here, since a much larger clone lies one base away. This chain joins TRBV27 and TRBJ1-6; D is possibly TRBD1 (5 bases). This CDR3 is built from 15 residues. Trimming pared 4 bases from V and 0 bases from J, leaving 7 bases between. Germline values: CDR1 MNHEY, CDR2 SMNVEV (reference sequence). CDR3 loop: CASSSGSSYNSPLHF. Written as DNA, the CDR3 is TGTGCCAGCAGTTCAGGGAGCTCCTATAATTCACCCCTCCACTTT.

This clonotype showed up just a few times. A much larger clone lies a single base off, so this may be a read error. This rearrangement joins TRBV6-1 to TRBJ1-1; no definite D call. Germline V CDR1 and CDR2: MNHNS, SASEGT. Trimming stripped 5 bases from V and 1 base from J, with 8 bases between. The CDR3 is 13 residues long. This chain's CDR3 is CASSTWANTEAFF. The DNA for the CDR3 is TGTGCCAGCAGTACCTGGGCGAACACTGAAGCTTTCTTT.

This clonotype was counted ten times or more. CDR3 loop: CASSDRGADYGYTF. Here the CDR3 DNA reads TGTGCCAGCAGTGATAGGGGGGCTGACTATGGCTACACCTTC. The J gene is TRBJ1-2, the V gene TRBV2; D might be TRBD1 (6 bases). V was clipped by 3 bases and J by 3 bases, with 11 bases between them. The CDR3 has 14 residues. Germline CDR1 SNHLY, CDR2 FYNNEI.

V is TRBV3-1 and J is TRBJ1-1, with D possibly TRBD1 on 6 matching bases. Germline lookup yields CDR1 LGHDT and CDR2 YNNKEL (reference sequence). There are 15 residues in the CDR3. The V and J ends lost 0 bases and 5 bases respectively, with 13 bases between them. CDR3 region: CASSQDGGRVTEAFF. CDR3 DNA: TGTGCCAGCAGCCAAGATGGGGGGCGGGTGACTGAAGCTTTCTTT.